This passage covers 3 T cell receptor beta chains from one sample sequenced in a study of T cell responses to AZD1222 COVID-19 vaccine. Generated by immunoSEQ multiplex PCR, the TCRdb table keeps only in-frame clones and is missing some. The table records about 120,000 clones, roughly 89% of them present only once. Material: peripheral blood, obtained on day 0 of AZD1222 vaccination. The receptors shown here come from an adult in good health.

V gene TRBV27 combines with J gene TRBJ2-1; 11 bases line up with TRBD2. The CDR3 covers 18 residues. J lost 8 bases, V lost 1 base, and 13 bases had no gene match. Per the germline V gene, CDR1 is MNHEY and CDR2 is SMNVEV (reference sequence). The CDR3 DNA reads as TGTGCCAGCAGTTTATTCCGACTAGCGGGGAGAGGAGCTTATGAGCAGTTCTTC. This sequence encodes CASSLFRLAGRGAYEQFF.

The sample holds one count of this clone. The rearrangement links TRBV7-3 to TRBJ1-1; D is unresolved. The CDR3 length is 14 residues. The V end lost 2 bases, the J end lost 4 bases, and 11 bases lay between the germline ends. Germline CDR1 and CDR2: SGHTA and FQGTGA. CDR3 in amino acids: CASSLYLRTTEAFF. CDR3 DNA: TGTGCCAGCAGCTTATATTTGAGGACCACTGAAGCTTTCTTT.

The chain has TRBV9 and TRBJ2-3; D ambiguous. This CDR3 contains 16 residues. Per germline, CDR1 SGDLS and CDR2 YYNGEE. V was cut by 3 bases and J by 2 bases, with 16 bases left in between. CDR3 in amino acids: CASSAMDPKYTDTQYF. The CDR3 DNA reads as TGTGCCAGCAGCGCCATGGACCCAAAGTACACAGATACGCAGTATTTT.